This T cell receptor beta chain was sequenced for a study of cytomegalovirus exposure and HLA in healthy donors. Notes on the study in general: Most subjects' HLA-A and HLA-B alleles were reportedly predicted from TCR beta sequences. Later, an analysis found that common viral pathogens appeared to be linked with several of the most significant clusters. In a later analysis, the majority of CMV-associated beta chains seemingly showed HLA restriction.

60 Vbeta and 13 Jbeta primers were used in PCR. Libraries were prepared by immunoSEQ multiplex PCR; TCRdb keeps only in-frame clonotypes and omits some of them. The table includes 40,000 to 55,000 clones, approximately 73% detected once. Samples came from healthy bone marrow donors. As regards this clone: The target antigen is unknown.

Germline V gives CDR1 MNHNY, CDR2 SVGAGI (reference sequence). V trimming: 2 bases; J trimming: 6 bases; junction bases outside the gene matches: 7. The CDR3 runs to 15 residues. Sequenced material: PBMCs. This sequence was found in a man aged 18 to 30 in good health and CMV-seronegative. The chain employs TRBV6-6 and TRBJ1-2, with 9 bases matching TRBD1. As DNA, the CDR3 is TGTGCCAGCAGTTACAGGACAGGGGAGTTGCATGGCTACACCTTC. Translated: CASSYRTGELHGYTF.